What follows are 14 T cell receptor beta chains derived from one specimen sequenced in a study of T cells in Graves' hyperthyroidism and ophthalmopathy. Using RNA transcripts as the source, TCR beta CDR3 regions were amplified. Using the HTBI primer set, a first-round RT-PCR was run on the TCR CDR3. TCRdb processed the multiplex PCR reads anew with MiXCR; each CDR3 protein has one entry. The profile covers fewer than 650,000 distinct CDR3 sequences, with approximately 15% appearing a single time and roughly 7.1% taken by the ten largest. Sequenced: blood. Receptors were obtained from a woman aged 18-29 years with Graves' ophthalmopathy.

In this sample, this clonotype turned up a few times. The chain couples TRBV19 to TRBJ1-2; D may be TRBD1 (5 bases). In germline, CDR1 is LNHDA, CDR2 SQIVND (reference sequence). The V and J ends lost 7 bases and 3 bases respectively, with 15 bases between them. CDR3 size: 14 residues. The CDR3 loop is CASIPPGPHYGYTF. In DNA, the CDR3 is TGTGCCAGTATCCCTCCGGGACCGCACTATGGCTACACCTTC.

The gene calls are TRBV4-1 and TRBJ1-2, with a tentative D call TRBD1 (6 bases). V gave up 4 bases and J gave up 0 bases, with 18 bases separating them. The CDR3 runs to 17 residues. CDR1 is MGHRA and CDR2 is YSYEKL in the germline V gene. The CDR3 is CASSPVPGTHSNYGYTF. CDR3 nucleotides: TGCGCCAGCAGCCCCGTTCCGGGGACACACTCTAACTATGGCTACACCTTC.

This chain links TRBV30 with TRBJ2-3; 9 bases align to TRBD2. The CDR3 extends over 17 amino acids. Germline trimming cut 2 bases from V and 2 bases from J; bases unmatched to any gene: 11. CDR1 and CDR2 from the germline V gene are GTSNPN and SVGIG (reference sequence). The CDR3 DNA sequence: TGTGCCTGGAGTTATCCTAGCGGGATCGGTCCCACAGATACGCAGTATTTT. The encoded protein is CAWSYPSGIGPTDTQYF.

This clonotype was counted at least ten times. The chain couples TRBV20-1 to TRBJ2-1, with 14 bases lining up with TRBD2. The germline V gene encodes CDR1 DFQATT and CDR2 SNEGSKA (reference sequence). CDR3 size: 15 residues. V shed 1 base and J 4 bases; nucleotides not matched to a gene: 0. The CDR3 spells CSARGLAGGYNEQFF. The CDR3 nucleotides read TGCAGTGCTAGAGGACTAGCGGGAGGGTACAATGAGCAGTTCTTC.

The sample holds many counts of this clonotype. The chain uses TRBV5-1 and TRBJ2-1; perhaps D is TRBD1 or TRBD2 (5 bases each). CDR3 size: 15 residues. Trimming stripped 1 base from V and 2 bases from J, with 10 bases between. Germline CDR1 SGHRS, CDR2 YFSETQ. The CDR3 loop reads CASSLLGDPYNEQFF. CDR3 sequence (DNA): TGCGCCAGCAGCTTGTTAGGGGACCCCTACAATGAGCAGTTCTTC.

This clonotype appeared many times. The chain combines TRBV30 with TRBJ2-3; the match to TRBD2 covers 10 bases. The CDR3 is 14 amino acids. Germline CDR1 and CDR2: GTSNPN and SVGIG (reference sequence). The junction had 9 bases not matched to a gene; V was cut back by 5 bases and J by 7 bases. CDR3 DNA sequence: TGTGCCTGGGTTATAGCGGGAGGTTCAAATACGCAGTATTTT. Protein: CAWVIAGGSNTQYF.

This clonotype was detected many times. The chain recombines TRBV27 with TRBJ2-1; TRBD1 agrees at 8 bases. The CDR3 has 15 amino acids. Per the germline V gene, CDR1 is MNHEY and CDR2 is SMNVEV (reference sequence). Germline trimming cut 6 bases from V and 0 bases from J; bases unmatched to any gene: 4. The DNA of the CDR3 is TGTGCCAGCAGCATCGACAGGGGCTCCTACAATGAGCAGTTCTTC. Its translation is CASSIDRGSYNEQFF.

Only a few counts were recorded for this clonotype. The V call is TRBV6-5, the J call TRBJ2-5; D is perhaps TRBD1 (5 bases). Germline CDR1 is MNHEY and CDR2 is SVGAGI. V gave up 2 bases and J gave up 2 bases, with 12 bases separating them. The CDR3 is 15 amino acids. The CDR3 coding sequence is TGTGCCAGCAGTTACAACGACAGAGGACAAGAGACCCAGTACTTC. Translation: CASSYNDRGQETQYF.

The sample holds many counts of this clonotype. The J gene is TRBJ2-7, the V gene TRBV28; D is uncertain. Trimming took off 5 bases at V and 5 bases at J, with 13 bases between the two ends. Germline V gene lookup returns CDR1 MDHEN and CDR2 SYDVKM. This CDR3 has 13 residues. Here the CDR3 DNA reads TGTGCCAGCAGTCCGGTTCATCAAGACGAGCAGTACTTC. The encoded protein is CASSPVHQDEQYF.

This clonotype was observed many times. The rearrangement uses TRBV7-3 and TRBJ2-7; D gene uncertain. Germline assignment: CDR1 SGHTA and CDR2 FQGTGA. The V end lost 3 bases, the J end lost 4 bases, and 10 bases lay between the germline ends. The CDR3 length is 13 residues. Here the CDR3 DNA reads TGTGCCAGCAGCTTGACGGACGGATACGAGCAGTACTTC. This gives the protein CASSLTDGYEQYF.

This clonotype was detected a few times. V gene TRBV6-1 combines with J gene TRBJ2-7; tentatively, D is TRBD1 (6 bases). Germline CDR1 reads MNHNS; CDR2 reads SASEGT. This CDR3 comprises 13 residues. V was trimmed by 5 bases and J by 2 bases, leaving 10 bases between them. The chain's CDR3 is CASSRTVPYEQYF. The CDR3 DNA follows: TGTGCCAGCAGTCGGACAGTCCCCTACGAGCAGTACTTC.

This clonotype came up a few times. The chain joins TRBV20-1 to TRBJ2-7; 13 nucleotides agree with TRBD2. Germline V gene data show CDR1 as DFQATT and CDR2 as SNEGSKA (reference sequence). The CDR3 consists of 16 residues. V lost 1 base, J lost 2 bases, and 5 bases stayed unmatched. CDR3 loop: CSARGEGLAGPYEQYF. The CDR3 DNA reads TGCAGTGCTAGAGGAGAGGGACTAGCGGGACCCTACGAGCAGTACTTC.

The rearrangement joins TRBV27 to TRBJ1-4; TRBD1 might be the D (5 bases). CDR3 length equals 13 residues. CDR1 and CDR2 (germline): MNHEY, SMNVEV (reference sequence). The V and J ends lost 5 bases and 8 bases respectively, with 12 bases between them. The CDR3 spells CASSPSRQEKLFF. Here the CDR3 DNA reads TGTGCCAGCAGTCCCTCTCGACAGGAAAAACTGTTTTTT.

Many counts were recorded for this clonotype. The chain couples TRBV6-1 to TRBJ2-7; the D gene is possibly TRBD2 (5 bases). CDR1 is MNHNS, CDR2 SASEGT, per germline. Trimming cost V 11 bases and J 1 base, with 15 bases left between them. The CDR3 has 13 residues. CDR3 sequence reads: CAAGRSPSYEQYF. CDR3 bases: TGTGCCGCGGGCAGGTCTCCTTCCTACGAGCAGTACTTC.